This T cell receptor beta chain was recorded in a study of T cells in Graves' hyperthyroidism and ophthalmopathy. Findings and caveats of the study: Researchers found most expanded thyroid clonotypes above 0.001 in blood as well.

Notes on this clonotype: Antigen specificity is unknown.

From RNA transcripts, TCR beta CDR3 regions were amplified. First-round RT-PCR with HTBI primers amplified the TCR CDR3 region. In TCRdb, the multiplex PCR reads were re-called with MiXCR into one record per CDR3 protein. The data contain roughly 500,000 distinct CDR3 sequences, under 60% of them singletons. This CDR3 contains 21 residues. Between the trimmed V and J ends, which lost 4 bases and 4 bases, there was a span of 32 bases. The germline V gene encodes CDR1 SGHRS and CDR2 YFSETQ. Those patients with uncontrolled infection, other autoimmune disease, pregnancy or lactation were excluded. Diagnosing involved the use of clinical symptoms, serum thyroxine and TRAb, thyroid ultrasound and orbital computed tomography.

This clonotype was sampled from an adult woman with Graves' disease, either hyperthyroidism or ophthalmopathy (not recorded which). The chain couples TRBV5-1 to TRBJ2-2, with D possibly TRBD2 on 6 matching bases. Input material: peripheral blood or thyroid tissue (not recorded which). The CDR3 nucleotides are TGCGCCAGCAGCCGGACCCGCTCAGGGCTAGCGCCAGGCCCGGGCACCGGGGAGCTGTTTTTT. Residues: CASSRTRSGLAPGPGTGELFF. The full variable domain, in which reference TRBV5-1 and TRBJ2-2 provide the parts outside the CDR3, is KAGVTQTPRYLIKTRGQQVTLSCSPISGHRSVSWYQQTPGQGLQFLFEYFSETQRNKGNFPGRFSGRQFSNSRSEMNVSTLELGDSALYLCASSRTRSGLAPGPGTGELFFGEGSRLTVL.